The 26 T cell receptor beta chains given below trace back to one sample, sequenced in a study of identical twins. TCRdb fed the 5' RACE reads into MiXCR, producing one record per CDR3 protein. The data show more than 250,000 distinct CDR3 sequences, with under 9.5% seen just once and approximately 2.1% held by the top ten. These sequences were also reported in another study, on yellow fever vaccine responses in identical twins.

Input material: memory (CD45RO+) T cells sorted from blood. Receptors originate from a woman between 18 and 30 years old in good health.

This clonotype has ten or more counts. The rearrangement joins TRBV5-1 to TRBJ2-3; a possible D gene is TRBD1 (5 bases). Deletions cut 4 bases from V and 4 bases from J, with 19 bases between. This CDR3 is built from 16 residues. Germline CDR1 SGHRS, CDR2 YFSETQ. The DNA for the CDR3 is TGCGCCAGCAGCCCAGGGCCCCCTAAATTGGCAGATACGCAGTATTTT. Its translation: CASSPGPPKLADTQYF.

V gene TRBV25-1 combines with J gene TRBJ1-1; D gene unclear. Germline CDR1 MGHDK, CDR2 SYGVNS. Trimming left V 1 base short and J 3 bases short, with 12 bases between. The CDR3 is made up of 15 amino acids. CDR3 in DNA: TGTGCCAGCAGTGAATGGAGGGAACGTGACACTGAAGCTTTCTTT. It translates to CASSEWRERDTEAFF.

The gene calls are TRBV10-3 and TRBJ2-7, with D tentatively TRBD2 (6 bases). V dropped 6 bases and J dropped 6 bases, with 24 bases sitting between them. The CDR3 spans 16 residues. Per germline, CDR1 ENHRY and CDR2 SYGVKD. The CDR3 here is CAIRNQHSGPFGEQYV. The CDR3 nucleotides are TGTGCCATCAGGAATCAACATAGCGGACCCTTCGGCGAGCAGTACGTC.

This clonotype was counted many times. The V gene is TRBV7-2, the J gene TRBJ2-1; 7 nucleotides match TRBD2. Germline V gene sequence: CDR1 SGHTA, CDR2 FQGNSA. The V segment lost 6 bases and the J segment 6 bases; nucleotides outside the gene matches: 5. The CDR3 contains 13 residues. DNA for the CDR3: TGTGCCAGCAGTCGCACTAGCGTCAATGAGCAGTTCTTC. As protein: CASSRTSVNEQFF.

The J gene is TRBJ1-1, the V gene TRBV6-1; a weak D match, TRBD1 (6 bases). V shed 0 bases and J shed 6 bases, with 14 bases lying between them. Germline V gene sequence: CDR1 MNHNS, CDR2 SASEGT. The CDR3 has 15 amino acids. Here the CDR3 reads CASSEALQGRAEAFF. The CDR3 DNA is TGTGCCAGCAGTGAAGCTTTACAGGGTCGTGCTGAAGCTTTCTTT.

At least ten counts were recorded for this clonotype. V is TRBV16 and J is TRBJ2-7; 7 bases map to TRBD1. V shed 4 bases, J shed 2 bases, and the junction held 5 bases outside the gene matches. From germline, CDR1 is KGHSY and CDR2 FQNENV. The CDR3 has 14 amino acids. CDR3 region: CASSLPTGPYEQYF. CDR3 in DNA: TGTGCCAGCAGCCTTCCGACAGGGCCCTACGAGCAGTACTTC.

This clonotype came up many times. The chain employs TRBV3-1 and TRBJ2-1; no clear D. Germline lookup yields CDR1 LGHDT and CDR2 YNNKEL (reference sequence). Trimming stripped 4 bases from V and 5 bases from J, with 9 bases between. The CDR3 is made up of 13 amino acids. CDR3 DNA sequence: TGTGCCAGCAGCCTCCGCCCGGACAATGAGCAGTTCTTC. This sequence encodes CASSLRPDNEQFF.

This clonotype was detected many times. V gene TRBV28 combines with J gene TRBJ2-7, with 8 bases fitting TRBD1. Trimming at V came to 6 bases and at J to 3 bases, leaving 1 base not matched to a gene. The CDR3 spans 12 residues. Germline V gives CDR1 MDHEN, CDR2 SYDVKM. The CDR3 region has the DNA TGTGCCAGCAGCACAGGGGGCTACGAGCAGTACTTC. This gives the protein CASSTGGYEQYF.

This clonotype turned up a few times. This chain connects TRBV11-2 to TRBJ2-7, with 8 nucleotides matching TRBD2. The germline CDR1 and CDR2 sequences are SGHAT and FQNNGV. CDR3 length: 19 amino acids. V shed 0 bases and J 6 bases; nucleotides not matched to a gene: 19. This chain's CDR3 is CASSLEGREAGVGGSEQYF. The CDR3 nucleotides are TGTGCCAGCAGCTTAGAAGGGAGGGAAGCGGGAGTAGGAGGGTCCGAGCAGTACTTC.

This clonotype was counted at least ten times. The V and J genes are TRBV29-1 and TRBJ1-1; D is ambiguous. Germline CDR1 is SQVTM and CDR2 is ANQGSEA. V dropped 6 bases and J dropped 1 base, with 3 bases sitting between them. This CDR3 region has 10 residues. In nucleotides, the CDR3 is TGCAGCGTGCGGAACACTGAAGCTTTCTTT. Translated: CSVRNTEAFF.

This clonotype was counted between two and nine times. V and J are TRBV10-3 and TRBJ2-1; D call uncertain. Per germline, CDR1 ENHRY and CDR2 SYGVKD. The ends were cut back, 6 bases at V and 8 bases at J, with 8 bases in the middle. The length of the CDR3 is 11 residues. The CDR3 here is CAISAQYEQFF. For the CDR3, the DNA is TGTGCCATCAGCGCGCAGTATGAGCAGTTCTTC.

This clonotype was detected a few times. The chain has TRBV19 and TRBJ2-3, with a tentative D call TRBD2 (5 bases). V lost 2 bases and J 1 base, leaving 13 bases between the germline ends. Looked up from germline, CDR1 is LNHDA and CDR2 is SQIVND (reference sequence). The CDR3 spans 16 residues. The CDR3 loop is CASSIRARRGTDTQYF. DNA of the CDR3: TGTGCCAGTAGTATACGGGCGCGGCGGGGCACAGATACGCAGTATTTT.

This clonotype was counted ten times or more. The rearrangement uses TRBV6-1 and TRBJ1-1; maybe TRBD1 (6 bases). This CDR3 is 15 amino acids long. Germline V lookup: CDR1 MNHNS, CDR2 SASEGT. The V gene lost 2 bases and the J gene lost 3 bases, with 13 bases spanning the gap. CDR3 in DNA: TGTGCCAGCAGTGAATTATGGGGGGCTGACACTGAAGCTTTCTTT. Amino acids: CASSELWGADTEAFF.

The CDR3 sequence: CASRPPDLLHTEAFF. DNA for the CDR3: TGTGCCAGCCGACCCCCGGACCTCCTGCACACTGAAGCTTTCTTT. The chain recombines TRBV11-2 with TRBJ1-1; D is undetermined. The CDR3 is made up of 15 amino acids. The V gene lost 8 bases and the J gene lost 3 bases, with 19 bases spanning the gap. CDR1 is SGHAT, CDR2 FQNNGV, per germline. Using reference TRBV11-2 and TRBJ1-1 for the parts outside the CDR3, the full variable domain is EAGVAQSPRYKIIEKRQSVAFWCNPISGHATLYWYQQILGQGPKLLIQFQNNGVVDDSQLPKDRFSAERLKGVDSTLKIQPAKLEDSAVYLCASRPPDLLHTEAFFGQGTRLTVV.

There are many counts of this clonotype. The V call is TRBV5-1, the J call TRBJ1-1; TRBD1 matches 7 bases. V was clipped by 5 bases and J by 7 bases; unmatched bases: 5. CDR1 is SGHRS and CDR2 is YFSETQ in the germline V gene. CDR3 length equals 12 residues. The CDR3 coding sequence is TGCGCCAGCAGAACGACAGGGAATGAAGCTTTCTTT. Its translation is CASRTTGNEAFF.

This clonotype appeared a few times. This chain connects TRBV24-1 to TRBJ1-5; 7 bases fit TRBD1. The junction had 7 bases not matched to a gene; V was cut back by 4 bases and J by 5 bases. This CDR3 is built from 15 residues. From germline, CDR1 is KGHDR and CDR2 SFDVKD. The chain's CDR3 is CATSDSGTAYQPQHF. The CDR3 coding sequence is TGTGCCACCAGTGACTCCGGGACAGCTTATCAGCCCCAGCATTTT.

The chain recombines TRBV3-1 with TRBJ2-5; 10 bases fit TRBD2. The trim removed 1 base at V and 4 bases at J, leaving 21 bases unmatched. CDR1 is LGHDT and CDR2 is YNNKEL in the germline V gene (reference sequence). There are 21 residues in the CDR3. The CDR3 region has the DNA TGTGCCAGCAGCCAAGTTTTGAGCCTAGCGGGAGATTTGACGAGGGGAGAGACCCAGTACTTC. It codes for CASSQVLSLAGDLTRGETQYF.

This clonotype was found many times. This sequence joins TRBV3-1 and TRBJ1-2; D might be TRBD1 (5 bases). The CDR3 is 16 residues long. Germline V gives CDR1 LGHDT, CDR2 YNNKEL (reference sequence). V was cut by 4 bases and J by 3 bases, with 18 bases left in between. The CDR3: CASSRGRGAFYYGYTF. The CDR3 DNA reads as TGTGCCAGCAGCCGCGGGAGAGGGGCCTTTTACTATGGCTACACCTTC.

This clonotype was seen only a few times. The V gene is TRBV5-5, the J gene TRBJ2-7, with D perhaps TRBD1 (5 bases). Germline V CDR1 and CDR2: SGHKS, YYEKEE (reference sequence). V was shortened by 4 bases and J by 0 bases, with 14 bases between the two germline ends. This CDR3 has 15 residues. CDR3 residues: CASSADRYYSYEQYV. The CDR3 nucleotides are TGTGCCAGCAGCGCCGACAGATACTACTCCTACGAGCAGTACGTC.

J is TRBJ1-6 and V is TRBV20-1; a weak D match, TRBD1 (5 bases). Trimming stripped 0 bases from V and 9 bases from J, with 12 bases between. The CDR3 runs to 14 residues. In germline, CDR1 is DFQATT, CDR2 SNEGSKA (reference sequence). CDR3 in DNA: TGCAGTGCTAGAGACGGCAGGGAAGGTTCACCCCTCCACTTT. Protein product: CSARDGREGSPLHF.

This chain uses TRBV6-4 with TRBJ2-3, with 8 nucleotides matching TRBD2. CDR1 is MRHNA and CDR2 is SNTAGT in the germline V gene. The ends lost 6 bases at V and 2 bases at J; junction bases unmatched: 7. The CDR3 contains 15 residues. This chain's CDR3 is CASSQGTSDTDTQYF. The CDR3 bases are TGTGCCAGCAGCCAAGGGACTAGTGACACAGATACGCAGTATTTT.

The rearrangement joins TRBV7-2 to TRBJ1-1; D remains unclear. The germline V gene has CDR1 SGHTA and CDR2 FQGNSA. CDR3 length: 13 amino acids. The V end lost 1 base, the J end lost 6 bases, and 9 bases lay between the germline ends. This chain's CDR3 is CASSLEPWAEAFF. DNA for the CDR3: TGTGCCAGCAGCTTAGAGCCCTGGGCTGAAGCTTTCTTT.

The sample holds many counts of this clonotype. This chain connects TRBV11-2 to TRBJ2-5, with a weak D call TRBD2 (8 bases). CDR3 length equals 15 residues. In germline, CDR1 is SGHAT, CDR2 FQNNGV. Trimming shortened V by 3 bases and J by 2 bases, and 13 bases separated the two germline ends. The CDR3 DNA follows: TGTGCCAGCAGCTTCGGGGGGGACAGTCAAGAGACCCAGTACTTC. This codes for CASSFGGDSQETQYF.

The chain recombines TRBV6-5 with TRBJ2-1, with a possible D match to TRBD1 (5 bases). Germline lookup yields CDR1 MNHEY and CDR2 SVGAGI. V dropped 2 bases and J dropped 5 bases, with 13 bases sitting between them. The CDR3 runs 15 residues. CDR3 sequence (DNA): TGTGCCAGCAGTTACGTGGGGCAGAGCCACAATGAGCAGTTCTTC. It specifies CASSYVGQSHNEQFF.

In its sample, this clonotype was seen many times. The chain links TRBV2 to TRBJ2-2, with D perhaps matching TRBD1 or TRBD2 (5 bases each). Germline CDR1 SNHLY, CDR2 FYNNEI. Deletions cut 6 bases from V and 0 bases from J, with 11 bases between. There are 15 residues in the CDR3. CDR3 bases: TGTGCCAGCAGGTGGGGACCCACGAACACCGGGGAGCTGTTTTTT. Its translation is CASRWGPTNTGELFF. Variable domain in full (rest from reference TRBV2 and TRBJ2-2): EPEVTQTPSHQVTQMGQEVILRCVPISNHLYFYWYRQILGQKVEFLVSFYNNEISEKSEIFDDQFSVERPDGSNFTLKIRSTKLEDSAMYFCASRWGPTNTGELFFGEGSRLTVL.

This clonotype has at least ten counts. One end of the junction is discordant with germline, which a read error may explain. This chain connects TRBV7-8 to TRBJ2-3; 7 bases match TRBD2. From germline, CDR1 is SGHVS and CDR2 FQNEAQ. The CDR3 loop spans 13 amino acids. The CDR3 nucleotides read TGCCCCAGACTAGCCCGGAGTGCAGATACGCAGTATTTT. Protein sequence: CPRLARSADTQYF.